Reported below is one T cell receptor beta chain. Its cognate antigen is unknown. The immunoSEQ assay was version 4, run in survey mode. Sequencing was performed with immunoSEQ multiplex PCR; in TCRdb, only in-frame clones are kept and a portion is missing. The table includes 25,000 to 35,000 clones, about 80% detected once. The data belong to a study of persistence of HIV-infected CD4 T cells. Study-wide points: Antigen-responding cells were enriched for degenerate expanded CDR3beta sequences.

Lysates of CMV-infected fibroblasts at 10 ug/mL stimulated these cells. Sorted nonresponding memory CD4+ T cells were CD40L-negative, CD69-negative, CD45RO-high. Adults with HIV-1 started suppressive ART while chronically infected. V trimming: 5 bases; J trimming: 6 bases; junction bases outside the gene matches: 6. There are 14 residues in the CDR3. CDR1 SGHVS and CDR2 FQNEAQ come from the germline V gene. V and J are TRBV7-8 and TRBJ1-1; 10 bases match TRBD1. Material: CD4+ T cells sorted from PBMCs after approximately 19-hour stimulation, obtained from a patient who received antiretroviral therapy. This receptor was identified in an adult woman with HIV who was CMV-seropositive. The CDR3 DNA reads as TGTGCCAGCAGCAAGACCGACAGGGGGCCTGAAGCTTTCTTT. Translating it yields CASSKTDRGPEAFF.